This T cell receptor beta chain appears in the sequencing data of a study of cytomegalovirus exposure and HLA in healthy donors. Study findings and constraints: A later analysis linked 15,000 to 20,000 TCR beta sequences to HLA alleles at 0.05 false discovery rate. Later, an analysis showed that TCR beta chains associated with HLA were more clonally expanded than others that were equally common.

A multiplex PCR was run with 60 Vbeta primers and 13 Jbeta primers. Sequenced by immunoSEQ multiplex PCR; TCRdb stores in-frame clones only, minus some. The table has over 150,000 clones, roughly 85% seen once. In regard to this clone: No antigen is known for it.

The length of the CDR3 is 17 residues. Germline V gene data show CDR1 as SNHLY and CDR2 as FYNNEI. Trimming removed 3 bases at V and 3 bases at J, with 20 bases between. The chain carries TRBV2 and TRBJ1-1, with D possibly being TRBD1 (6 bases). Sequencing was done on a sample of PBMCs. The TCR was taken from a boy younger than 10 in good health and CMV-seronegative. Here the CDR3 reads CASSDRRGGIGDTEAFF. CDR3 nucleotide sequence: TGTGCCAGCAGTGATCGCAGGGGCGGCATTGGGGACACTGAAGCTTTCTTT.